This T cell receptor (beta chain) was sequenced during a study of T cell changes during pregnancy in multiple sclerosis. CDR1 SQVTM and CDR2 ANQGSEA come from the germline V gene. Trimming stripped 6 bases from V and 10 bases from J, with 18 bases between. The CDR3 is 12 amino acids. The method was immunoSEQ multiplex PCR; TCRdb's version includes in-frame clones alone and lacks a portion of them. This sample has roughly 27,000 clones, with more than 80% found just once. Sequencing was performed on CD4+ T cells from peripheral blood mononuclear cells, taken in the first trimester of pregnancy. V is TRBV29-1 and J is TRBJ1-1; no clear D gene. This TCR was sampled from a female donor with multiple sclerosis, enrolled in a pregnancy study. CDR3 bases: TGCAGCGTGGGAGGTGCCCAGAGCGGAGCTTTCTTT. The encoded protein is CSVGGAQSGAFF.